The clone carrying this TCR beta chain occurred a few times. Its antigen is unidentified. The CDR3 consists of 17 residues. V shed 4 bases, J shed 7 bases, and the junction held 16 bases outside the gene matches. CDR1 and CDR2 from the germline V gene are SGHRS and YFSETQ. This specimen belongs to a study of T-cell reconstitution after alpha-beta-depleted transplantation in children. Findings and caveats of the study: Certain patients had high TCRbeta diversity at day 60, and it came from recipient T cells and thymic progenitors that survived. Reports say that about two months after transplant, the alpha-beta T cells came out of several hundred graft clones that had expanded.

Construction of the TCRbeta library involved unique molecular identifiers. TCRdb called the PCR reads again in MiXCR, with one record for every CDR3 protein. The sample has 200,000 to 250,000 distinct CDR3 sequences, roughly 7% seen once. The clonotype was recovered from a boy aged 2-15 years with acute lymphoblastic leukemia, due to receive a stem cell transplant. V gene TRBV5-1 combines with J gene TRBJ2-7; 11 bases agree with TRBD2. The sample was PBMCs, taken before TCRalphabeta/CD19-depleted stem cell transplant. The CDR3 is CASSPTLAGGPTWEQYF. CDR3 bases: TGCGCCAGCAGCCCCACGTTAGCGGGGGGGCCTACGTGGGAGCAGTACTTC. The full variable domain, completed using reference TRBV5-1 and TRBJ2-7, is KAGVTQTPRYLIKTRGQQVTLSCSPISGHRSVSWYQQTPGQGLQFLFEYFSETQRNKGNFPGRFSGRQFSNSRSEMNVSTLELGDSALYLCASSPTLAGGPTWEQYFGPGTRLTVT.